A single sample is the source of the 3 T cell receptor beta chains below, sequenced in a study of shared clonotypes between healthy human individuals. The table came from immunoSEQ multiplex PCR; TCRdb's copy has only in-frame clones and leaves some out. The sample holds 600,000 to 750,000 clones, less than 95% seen once. The sample taken for sequencing was memory CD8+ T cells from PBMCs. Subset meaning: CD45RO+ cells pooled with CCR7-negative TemRA cells. These receptors were taken from a man aged 18 to 30 in good health. Some clones in this sample may be carry-over from other donors' samples.

This chain uses TRBV7-9 with TRBJ2-1; D not certain. CDR1 and CDR2 (germline): SEHNR, FQNEAQ (reference sequence). The V end lost 3 bases, the J end lost 2 bases, and 8 bases lay between the germline ends. The length of the CDR3 is 14 residues. The CDR3 is CASSFASPYNEQFF. The CDR3 bases are TGTGCCAGCAGCTTTGCGTCTCCCTACAATGAGCAGTTCTTC.

The chain links TRBV27 to TRBJ2-3; tentatively, D is TRBD1 or TRBD2 (5 bases each). Trimming stripped 5 bases from V and 0 bases from J, with 18 bases between. Germline CDR1 is MNHEY and CDR2 is SMNVEV (reference sequence). This CDR3 comprises 17 residues. CDR3 nucleotide sequence: TGTGCCAGCAGTCCCTCCCGGGGCGGCCCCAGCACAGATACGCAGTATTTT. Amino acids: CASSPSRGGPSTDTQYF.

The chain combines TRBV2 with TRBJ2-2; unclear D gene. Germline V gene sequence: CDR1 SNHLY, CDR2 FYNNEI. CDR3 length equals 14 residues. V was shortened by 2 bases and J by 4 bases, with 8 bases between the two germline ends. CDR3 nucleotides: TGTGCCAGCAGTGAACTGGCGGCCACCGGGGAGCTGTTTTTT. As protein: CASSELAATGELFF.